This T cell receptor (beta chain) was recovered during a study of shared clonotypes between healthy human individuals. Study conclusions and caveats: The study found lower generation probabilities in non-shared clonotypes than in those shared by all four donors. Naive subsets generally exceeded memory subsets in estimated richness. The sampled material consisted only of blood, and tissue repertoires are likely to differ.

As regards this clone: The antigen is not known.

Naive CD8 populations comprised CD45RO-negative cells positively selected for CCR7, excluding terminally differentiated effector memory CD45RA+ cells. There are 17 residues in the CDR3. J gave up 4 bases and V 4 bases, and 14 bases lay outside the gene matches. Germline loops: CDR1 SGDLS, CDR2 YYNGEE. Every subset's genomic DNA went evenly onto several immunoSEQ plates. Some clones are missing from TCRdb's copy, which holds only in-frame ones; the method was immunoSEQ multiplex PCR. The table records millions of clones, around 93% of them present only once. The clonotype comes from a man between 18 and 35 years old in good health. Some clones in this sample may be carry-over from other donors' samples. The rearrangement joins TRBV9 to TRBJ2-5, with 9 bases aligning to TRBD2. The sample taken for sequencing was naive CD8+ T cells from PBMCs. CDR3 bases: TGTGCCAGCAGCACCAAAGGAGCGGGAGGCTGGGGAGAGACCCAGTACTTC. Amino acids: CASSTKGAGGWGETQYF.